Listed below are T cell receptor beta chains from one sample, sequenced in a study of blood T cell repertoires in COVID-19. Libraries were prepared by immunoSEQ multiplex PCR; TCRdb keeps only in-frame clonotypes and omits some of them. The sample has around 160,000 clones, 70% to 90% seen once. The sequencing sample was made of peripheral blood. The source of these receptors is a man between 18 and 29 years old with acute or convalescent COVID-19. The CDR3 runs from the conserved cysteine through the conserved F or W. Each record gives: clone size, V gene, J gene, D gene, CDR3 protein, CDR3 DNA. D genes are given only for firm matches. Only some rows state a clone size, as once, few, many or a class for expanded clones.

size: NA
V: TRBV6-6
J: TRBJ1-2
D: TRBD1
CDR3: CASSSTGDGYTF
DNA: TGTGCCAGCAGTTCGACAGGGGATGGCTACACCTTC

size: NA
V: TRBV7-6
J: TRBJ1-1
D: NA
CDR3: CASSLRGGTEAFF
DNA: TGTGCCAGCAGCTTACGGGGGGGCACTGAAGCTTTCTTT

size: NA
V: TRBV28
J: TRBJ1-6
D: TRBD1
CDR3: CASSLETGDSYNSPLHF
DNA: TGTGCCAGCAGTTTAGAGACAGGGGATTCCTATAATTCACCCCTCCACTTT

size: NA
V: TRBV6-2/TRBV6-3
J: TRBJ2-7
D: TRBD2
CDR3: CASSYLRGGKGWSYEQYF
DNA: TGTGCCAGCAGTTACCTTCGCGGGGGGAAAGGGTGGTCCTACGAGCAGTACTTC

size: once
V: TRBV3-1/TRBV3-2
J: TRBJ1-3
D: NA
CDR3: CASSQDAGFGNTIYF
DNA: TGTGCCAGCAGCCAAGATGCGGGATTTGGAAACACCATATATTTT

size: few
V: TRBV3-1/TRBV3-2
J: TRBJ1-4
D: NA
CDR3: CASRPFGGNNEKLFF
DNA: TGTGCCAGCAGACCCTTCGGGGGGAATAATGAAAAACTGTTTTTT

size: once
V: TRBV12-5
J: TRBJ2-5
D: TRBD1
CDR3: CASGPDRGIETQYF
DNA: TGTGCTAGTGGTCCCGACAGGGGAATTGAGACCCAGTACTTC

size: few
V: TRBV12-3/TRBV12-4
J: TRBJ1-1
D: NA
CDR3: CASSLTVSTEAFF
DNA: TGTGCCAGCAGTTTGACAGTGTCCACTGAAGCTTTCTTT

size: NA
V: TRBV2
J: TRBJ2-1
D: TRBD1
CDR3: CASSPPTGGYNEQFF
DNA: TGTGCCAGCAGTCCACCGACAGGGGGCTACAATGAGCAGTTCTTC

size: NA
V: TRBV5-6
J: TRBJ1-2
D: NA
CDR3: CASSPRRGETHGYTF
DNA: TGTGCCAGCAGCCCCCGTCGCGGGGAGACCCATGGCTACACCTTC

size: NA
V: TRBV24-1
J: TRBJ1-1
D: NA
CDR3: CATRTGYTEAFF
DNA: TGTGCCACCAGAACAGGTTACACTGAAGCTTTCTTT

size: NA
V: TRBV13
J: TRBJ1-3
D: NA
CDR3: CASSDRGSGNTIYF
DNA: TGTGCCAGCAGCGACAGAGGCTCTGGAAACACCATATATTTT

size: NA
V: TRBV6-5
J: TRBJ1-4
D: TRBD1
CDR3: CATGQGTTNEKLFF
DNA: TGTGCCACCGGACAGGGCACAACTAATGAAAAACTGTTTTTT

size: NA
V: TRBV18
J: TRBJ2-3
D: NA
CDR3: CASSPVAASTDTQYF
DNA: TGTGCCAGCTCACCAGTAGCAGCTAGCACAGATACGCAGTATTTT

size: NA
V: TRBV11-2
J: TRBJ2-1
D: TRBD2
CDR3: CASSPPGASGMSSYNEQFF
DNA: TGTGCCAGCAGCCCACCGGGTGCTAGCGGGATGAGCTCCTACAATGAGCAGTTCTTC

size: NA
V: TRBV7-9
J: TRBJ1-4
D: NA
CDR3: CREMGNGNEKLFF
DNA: TGCAGAGAGATGGGCAACGGTAATGAAAAACTGTTTTTT

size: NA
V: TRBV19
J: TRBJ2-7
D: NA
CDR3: CASNRGSFPYEQYF
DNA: TGTGCCAGTAACCGGGGTAGCTTTCCCTACGAGCAGTACTTC

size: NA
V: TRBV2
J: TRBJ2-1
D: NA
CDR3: CASSLNTDLGLAYNEQFF
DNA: TGTGCCAGCAGTTTAAACACCGACCTGGGGCTAGCCTACAATGAGCAGTTCTTC

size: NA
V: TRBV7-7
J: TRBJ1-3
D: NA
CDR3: CASSLGQGNTIYF
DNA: TGTGCCAGCAGCTTAGGGCAGGGAAACACCATATATTTT